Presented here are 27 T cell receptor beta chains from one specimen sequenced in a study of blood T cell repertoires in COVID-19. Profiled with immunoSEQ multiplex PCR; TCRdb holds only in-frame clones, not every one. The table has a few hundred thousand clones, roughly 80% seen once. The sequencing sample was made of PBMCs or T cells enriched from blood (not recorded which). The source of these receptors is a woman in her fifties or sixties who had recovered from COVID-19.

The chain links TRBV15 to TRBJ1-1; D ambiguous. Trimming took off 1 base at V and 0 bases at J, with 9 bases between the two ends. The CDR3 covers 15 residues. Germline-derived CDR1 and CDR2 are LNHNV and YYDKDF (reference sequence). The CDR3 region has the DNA TGTGCCACCAGCAGAGTTGCGTTGGTGAACACTGAAGCTTTCTTT. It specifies CATSRVALVNTEAFF.

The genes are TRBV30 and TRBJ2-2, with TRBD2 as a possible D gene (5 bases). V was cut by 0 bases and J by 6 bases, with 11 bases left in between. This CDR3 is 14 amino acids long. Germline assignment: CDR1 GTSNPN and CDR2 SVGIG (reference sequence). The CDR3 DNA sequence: TGTGCCTGGAGTGTCGGGGTGGGTGCCGGGGAGCTGTTTTTT. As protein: CAWSVGVGAGELFF.

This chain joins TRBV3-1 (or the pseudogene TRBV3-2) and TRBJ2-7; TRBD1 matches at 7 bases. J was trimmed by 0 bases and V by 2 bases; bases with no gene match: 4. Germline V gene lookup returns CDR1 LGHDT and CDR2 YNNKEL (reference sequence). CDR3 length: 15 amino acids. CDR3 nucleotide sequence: TGTGCCAGCAGCCAAATGGGACAGAGCTCCTACGAGCAGTACTTC. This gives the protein CASSQMGQSSYEQYF.

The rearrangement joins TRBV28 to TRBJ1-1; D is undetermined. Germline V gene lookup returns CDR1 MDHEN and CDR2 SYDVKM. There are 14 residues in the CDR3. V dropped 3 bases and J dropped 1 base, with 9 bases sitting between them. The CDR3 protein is CASSFGVSNTEAFF. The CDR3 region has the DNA TGTGCCAGCAGTTTCGGGGTCTCGAACACTGAAGCTTTCTTT.

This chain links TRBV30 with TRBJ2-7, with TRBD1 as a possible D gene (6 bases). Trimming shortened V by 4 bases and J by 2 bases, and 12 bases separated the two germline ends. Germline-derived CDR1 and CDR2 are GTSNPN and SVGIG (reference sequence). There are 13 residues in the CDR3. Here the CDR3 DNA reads TGTGCCTGGACAGGGGACGGAACCTACGAGCAGTACTTC. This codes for CAWTGDGTYEQYF.

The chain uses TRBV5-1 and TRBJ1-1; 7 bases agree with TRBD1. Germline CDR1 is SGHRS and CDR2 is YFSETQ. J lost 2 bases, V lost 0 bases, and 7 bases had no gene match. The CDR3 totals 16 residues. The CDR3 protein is CASSLEPTGDNTEAFF. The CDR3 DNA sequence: TGCGCCAGCAGCTTGGAACCCACAGGGGACAACACTGAAGCTTTCTTT.

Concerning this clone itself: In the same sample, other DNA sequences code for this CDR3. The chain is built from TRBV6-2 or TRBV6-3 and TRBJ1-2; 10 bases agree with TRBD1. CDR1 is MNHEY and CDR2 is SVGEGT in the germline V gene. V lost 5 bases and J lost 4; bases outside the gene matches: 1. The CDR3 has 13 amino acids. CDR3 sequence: CASSDRGLYGYTF. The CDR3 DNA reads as TGTGCCAGCAGTGACAGGGGGCTCTATGGCTACACCTTC.

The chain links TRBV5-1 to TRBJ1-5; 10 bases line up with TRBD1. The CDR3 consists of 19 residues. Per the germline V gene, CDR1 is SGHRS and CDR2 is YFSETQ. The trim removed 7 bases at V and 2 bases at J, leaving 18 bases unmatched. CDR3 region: CASGRGTGVEKMGNQPQHF. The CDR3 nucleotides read TGCGCCAGCGGCCGTGGGACAGGGGTAGAAAAAATGGGCAATCAGCCCCAGCATTTT.

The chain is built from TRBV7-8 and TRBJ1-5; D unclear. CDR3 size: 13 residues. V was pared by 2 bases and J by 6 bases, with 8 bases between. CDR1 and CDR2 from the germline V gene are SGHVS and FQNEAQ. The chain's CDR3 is CASSLSSSQPQHF. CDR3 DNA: TGTGCCAGCAGCTTATCGTCCAGTCAGCCCCAGCATTTT.

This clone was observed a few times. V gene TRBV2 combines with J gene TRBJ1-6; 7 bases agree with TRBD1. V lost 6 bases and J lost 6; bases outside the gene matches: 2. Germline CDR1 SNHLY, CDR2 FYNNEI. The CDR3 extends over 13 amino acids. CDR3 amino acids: CASSPGGNSPLHF. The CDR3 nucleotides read TGTGCCAGCAGCCCAGGGGGTAATTCACCCCTCCACTTT.

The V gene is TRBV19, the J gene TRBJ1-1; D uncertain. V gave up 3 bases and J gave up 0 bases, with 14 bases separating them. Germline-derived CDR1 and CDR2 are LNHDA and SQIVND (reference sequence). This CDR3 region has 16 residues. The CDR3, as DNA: TGTGCCAGTAGTATGGGTATGGGGAGAATGAACACTGAAGCTTTCTTT. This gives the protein CASSMGMGRMNTEAFF.

DNA for the CDR3: TGTGCCAGCAGTTACGTGGCCCACAATGAGCAGTTCTTC. Protein: CASSYVAHNEQFF. The genes are TRBV6-2 or TRBV6-3 and TRBJ2-1; D is unclear. Germline V gives CDR1 MNHEY, CDR2 SVGEGT. Trimming pared 2 bases from V and 5 bases from J, leaving 7 bases between. The CDR3 covers 13 residues.

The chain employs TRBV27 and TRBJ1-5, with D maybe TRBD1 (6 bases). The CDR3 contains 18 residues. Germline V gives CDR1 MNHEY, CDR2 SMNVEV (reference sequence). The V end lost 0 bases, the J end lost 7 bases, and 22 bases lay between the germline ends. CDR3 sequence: CASSLSDEVVRGNQPQHF. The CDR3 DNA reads TGTGCCAGCAGTTTATCTGATGAGGTGGTCAGGGGAAACCAGCCCCAGCATTTT.

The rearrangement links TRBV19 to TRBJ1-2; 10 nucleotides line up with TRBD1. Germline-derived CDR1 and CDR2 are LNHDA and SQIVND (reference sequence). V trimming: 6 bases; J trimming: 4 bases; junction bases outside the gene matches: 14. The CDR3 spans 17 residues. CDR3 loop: CASRHDFGQGVIYGYTF. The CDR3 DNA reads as TGTGCCAGTAGACACGACTTTGGACAGGGGGTTATCTATGGCTACACCTTC.

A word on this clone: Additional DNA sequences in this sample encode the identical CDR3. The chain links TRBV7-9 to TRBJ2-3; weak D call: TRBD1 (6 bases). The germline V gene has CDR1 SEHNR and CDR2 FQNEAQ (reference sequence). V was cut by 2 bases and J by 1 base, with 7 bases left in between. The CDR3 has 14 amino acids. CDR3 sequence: CASSLRQGTDTQYF. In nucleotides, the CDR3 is TGTGCCAGCAGCTTAAGACAGGGCACAGATACGCAGTATTTT. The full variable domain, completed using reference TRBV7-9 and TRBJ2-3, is DTGVSQNPRHKITKRGQNVTFRCDPISEHNRLYWYRQTLGQGPEFLTYFQNEAQLEKSRLLSDRFSAERPKGSFSTLEIQRTEQGDSAMYLCASSLRQGTDTQYFGPGTRLTVL.

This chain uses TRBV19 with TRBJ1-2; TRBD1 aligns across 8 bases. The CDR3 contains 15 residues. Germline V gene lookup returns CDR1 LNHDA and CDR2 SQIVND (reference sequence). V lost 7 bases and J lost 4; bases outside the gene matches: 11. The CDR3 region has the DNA TGTGCCAGTACGGGACCCCCGGGACAGGTCTATGGCTACACCTTC. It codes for CASTGPPGQVYGYTF.

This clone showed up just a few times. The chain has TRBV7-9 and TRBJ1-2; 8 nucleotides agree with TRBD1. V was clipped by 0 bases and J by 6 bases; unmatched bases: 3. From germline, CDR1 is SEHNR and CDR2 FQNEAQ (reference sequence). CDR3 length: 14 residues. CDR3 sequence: CASSLARTGNGYTF. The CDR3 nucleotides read TGTGCCAGCAGCTTAGCGCGGACAGGGAATGGCTACACCTTC.

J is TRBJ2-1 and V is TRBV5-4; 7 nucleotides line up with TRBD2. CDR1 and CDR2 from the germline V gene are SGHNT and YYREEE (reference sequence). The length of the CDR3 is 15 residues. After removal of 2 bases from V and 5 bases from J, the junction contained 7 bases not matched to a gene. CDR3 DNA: TGTGCCAGCAGCTTTTCCGGGCTAGCGGACAATGAGCAGTTCTTC. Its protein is CASSFSGLADNEQFF. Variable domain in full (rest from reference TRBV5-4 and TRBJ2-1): ETGVTQSPTHLIKTRGQQVTLRCSSQSGHNTVSWYQQALGQGPQFIFQYYREEENGRGNFPPRFSGLQFPNYSSELNVNALELDDSALYLCASSFSGLADNEQFFGPGTRLTVL.

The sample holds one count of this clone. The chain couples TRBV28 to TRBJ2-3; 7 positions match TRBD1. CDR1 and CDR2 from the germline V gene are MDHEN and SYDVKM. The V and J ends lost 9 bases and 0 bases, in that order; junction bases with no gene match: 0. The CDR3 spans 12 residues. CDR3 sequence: CARTGSTDTQYF. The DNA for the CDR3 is TGTGCCAGGACAGGGAGCACAGATACGCAGTATTTT.

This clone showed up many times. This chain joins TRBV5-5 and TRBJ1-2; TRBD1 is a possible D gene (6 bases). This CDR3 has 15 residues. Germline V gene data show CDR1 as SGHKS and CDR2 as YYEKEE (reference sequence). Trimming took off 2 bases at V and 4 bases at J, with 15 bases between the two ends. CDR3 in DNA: TGTGCCAGCAGCTTTAACAGGGAAGCCCTCTATGGCTACACCTTC. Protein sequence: CASSFNREALYGYTF.

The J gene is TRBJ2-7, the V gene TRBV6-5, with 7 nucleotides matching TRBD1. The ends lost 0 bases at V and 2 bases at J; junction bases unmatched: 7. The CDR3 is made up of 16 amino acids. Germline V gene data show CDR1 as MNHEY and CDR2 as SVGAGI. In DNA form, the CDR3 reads TGTGCCAGCAGTTACTCGAGGGACAGCGTTACCTACGAGCAGTACTTC. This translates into CASSYSRDSVTYEQYF.

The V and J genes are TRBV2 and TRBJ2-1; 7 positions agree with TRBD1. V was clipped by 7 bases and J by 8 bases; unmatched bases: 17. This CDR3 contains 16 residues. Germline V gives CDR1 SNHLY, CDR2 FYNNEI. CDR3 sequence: CASTPPGQFLGHEQFF. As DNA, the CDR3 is TGTGCCAGCACCCCACCGGGACAGTTCCTCGGGCATGAGCAGTTCTTC.

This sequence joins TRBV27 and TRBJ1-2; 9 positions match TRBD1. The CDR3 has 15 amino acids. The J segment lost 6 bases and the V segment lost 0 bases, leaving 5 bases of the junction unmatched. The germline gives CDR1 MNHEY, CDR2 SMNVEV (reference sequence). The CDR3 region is CASSLSAGTGNGYTF. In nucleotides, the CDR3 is TGTGCCAGCAGTTTATCGGCAGGGACAGGGAATGGCTACACCTTC.

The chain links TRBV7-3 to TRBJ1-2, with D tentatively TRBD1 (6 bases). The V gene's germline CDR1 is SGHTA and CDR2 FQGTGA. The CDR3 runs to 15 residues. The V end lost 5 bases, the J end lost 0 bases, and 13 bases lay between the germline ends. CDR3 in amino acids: CASSPQGTTNYGYTF. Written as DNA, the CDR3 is TGTGCCAGCAGCCCGCAGGGGACTACTAACTATGGCTACACCTTC. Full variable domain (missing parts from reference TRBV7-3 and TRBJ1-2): GAGVSQTPSNKVTEKGKYVELRCDPISGHTALYWYRQSLGQGPEFLIYFQGTGAADDSGLPNDRFFAVRPEGSVSTLKIQRTERGDSAVYLCASSPQGTTNYGYTFGSGTRLTVV.

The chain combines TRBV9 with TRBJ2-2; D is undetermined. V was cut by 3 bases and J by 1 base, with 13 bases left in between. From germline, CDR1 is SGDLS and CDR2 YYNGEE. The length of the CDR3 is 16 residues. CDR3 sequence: CASSAPVAENTGELFF. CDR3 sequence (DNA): TGTGCCAGCAGCGCCCCGGTGGCGGAGAACACCGGGGAGCTGTTTTTT.

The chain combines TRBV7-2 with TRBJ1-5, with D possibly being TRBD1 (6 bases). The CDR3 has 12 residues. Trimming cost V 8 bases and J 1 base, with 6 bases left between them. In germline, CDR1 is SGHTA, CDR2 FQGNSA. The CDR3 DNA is TGTGCCAGCGGGGGCAGCAATCAGCCCCAGCATTTT. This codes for CASGGSNQPQHF. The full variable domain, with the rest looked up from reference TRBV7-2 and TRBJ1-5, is GAGVSQSPSNKVTEKGKDVELRCDPISGHTALYWYRQSLGQGLEFLIYFQGNSAPDKSGLPSDRFSAERTGGSVSTLTIQRTQQEDSAVYLCASGGSNQPQHFGDGTRLSIL.

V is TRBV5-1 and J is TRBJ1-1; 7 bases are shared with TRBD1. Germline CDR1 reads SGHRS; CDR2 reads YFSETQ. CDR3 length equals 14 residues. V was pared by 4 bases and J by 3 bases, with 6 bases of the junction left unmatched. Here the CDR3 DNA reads TGCGCCAGCAGCCCCGACAGGGTTTACACTGAAGCTTTCTTT. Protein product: CASSPDRVYTEAFF.